This entry lists 10 T cell receptor beta chains sequenced from one sample in a study of T cells in Graves' hyperthyroidism and ophthalmopathy. There were TCR beta CDR3 regions amplified from RNA transcripts. The HTBI set primed first-round TCR CDR3 RT-PCR. TCRdb ran MiXCR on the multiplex PCR reads and lists one entry per CDR3 protein. In the table there are under 500,000 distinct CDR3 sequences, 11% to 15% of which are singletons. The material sequenced was blood. The receptors were gathered from a man aged 50-59 years with Graves' ophthalmopathy.

This clonotype was seen at least ten times. V is TRBV19 and J is TRBJ1-1, with D maybe TRBD1 (6 bases). Germline V CDR1 and CDR2: LNHDA, SQIVND (reference sequence). The CDR3 covers 15 residues. V dropped 6 bases and J dropped 1 base, with 15 bases sitting between them. The chain's CDR3 is CASRSAGATNTEAFF. CDR3 in DNA: TGTGCCAGTAGGTCCGCGGGGGCGACGAACACTGAAGCTTTCTTT.

This clonotype was seen many times. The chain is built from TRBV5-4 and TRBJ2-1; the match to TRBD2 covers 12 bases. Germline values: CDR1 SGHNT, CDR2 YYREEE (reference sequence). J was trimmed by 4 bases and V by 4 bases; bases with no gene match: 3. The CDR3 contains 15 residues. CDR3 residues: CASSRTSGIYNEQFF. The CDR3 DNA sequence: TGTGCCAGCAGCCGGACTAGCGGGATTTACAATGAGCAGTTCTTC.

This clonotype was seen many times. The CDR3 loop is CSAQGSGKGEQYF. Written as DNA, the CDR3 is TGCAGTGCTCAAGGCAGCGGGAAGGGCGAGCAGTACTTC. This chain joins TRBV20-1 and TRBJ2-7, with TRBD2 matching over 7 bases. The junction had 10 bases not matched to a gene; V was cut back by 5 bases and J by 6 bases. There are 13 residues in the CDR3. Germline CDR1 DFQATT, CDR2 SNEGSKA (reference sequence).

This clonotype has just a few counts. The chain links TRBV6-5 to TRBJ2-6; possible D gene TRBD2, 6 bases. Trimming cost V 3 bases and J 0 bases, with 12 bases left between them. This CDR3 contains 17 residues. CDR1 and CDR2 (germline): MNHEY, SVGAGI. The CDR3 DNA is TGTGCCAGCAGTTATCGGGGCGGGACCTCTGGGGCCAACGTCCTGACTTTC. It is translated as CASSYRGGTSGANVLTF.

A few counts support this clonotype. The chain carries TRBV7-8 and TRBJ2-5, with TRBD2 matching over 13 bases. This CDR3 has 17 residues. The germline gives CDR1 SGHVS, CDR2 FQNEAQ. The V segment lost 6 bases and the J segment 5 bases; nucleotides outside the gene matches: 12. Here the CDR3 DNA reads TGTGCCAGCAGGCGACAGAGGACTAGCGGGAGTGGGGAGACCCAGTACTTC. Translating gives CASRRQRTSGSGETQYF.

On this clonotype itself: A read error may account for a junction end that differs from germline. V gene TRBV3-1 combines with J gene TRBJ2-1; unclear D gene. Per the germline V gene, CDR1 is LGHDT and CDR2 is YNNKEL (reference sequence). The CDR3 is made up of 13 amino acids. CDR3 nucleotide sequence: TGTACCAGCAGCCAAGATATCCGTGTAGGGCAGTTCTTC. This translates into CTSSQDIRVGQFF.

The chain employs TRBV5-1 and TRBJ2-1; D is possibly TRBD2 (6 bases). The CDR3 extends over 15 amino acids. V lost 4 bases, J lost 6 bases, and 17 bases lay in between. Germline V gives CDR1 SGHRS, CDR2 YFSETQ. The CDR3 sequence is CASSLGTPLANEQFF. The CDR3 region has the DNA TGCGCCAGCAGCCTAGGGACTCCCCTCGCCAATGAGCAGTTCTTC.

This clonotype has ten or more counts. The rearrangement joins TRBV24-1 to TRBJ2-1, with D hard to call. The CDR3 is 15 residues long. Germline CDR1 is KGHDR and CDR2 is SFDVKD. V dropped 1 base and J dropped 5 bases, with 11 bases sitting between them. The CDR3 coding sequence is TGTGCCACCAGTGATTTCAAAGGACGCCACAATGAGCAGTTCTTC. Amino acid sequence: CATSDFKGRHNEQFF.

This clonotype was seen a handful of times. V and J are TRBV20-1 and TRBJ2-2; unclear D gene. The CDR3 has 12 residues. Per the germline V gene, CDR1 is DFQATT and CDR2 is SNEGSKA (reference sequence). The germline V and J ends were trimmed by 4 bases and 1 base, with 4 bases remaining between them. The CDR3 DNA is TGCAGTGCTATACGGAACACCGGGGAGCTGTTTTTT. Amino acids: CSAIRNTGELFF.

To note about this clonotype: This may come from a read error, since a much larger clone is one base off. The chain has TRBV12-3 or TRBV12-4 and TRBJ2-2; 7 nucleotides line up with TRBD1. V was clipped by 6 bases and J by 4 bases; unmatched bases: 11. CDR3 length equals 16 residues. The CDR3 reads CASSPKRDRLTGELFF. Written as DNA, the CDR3 is TGTGCCAGCAGCCCCAAACGGGACAGACTCACCGGGGAGCTGTTTTTT.